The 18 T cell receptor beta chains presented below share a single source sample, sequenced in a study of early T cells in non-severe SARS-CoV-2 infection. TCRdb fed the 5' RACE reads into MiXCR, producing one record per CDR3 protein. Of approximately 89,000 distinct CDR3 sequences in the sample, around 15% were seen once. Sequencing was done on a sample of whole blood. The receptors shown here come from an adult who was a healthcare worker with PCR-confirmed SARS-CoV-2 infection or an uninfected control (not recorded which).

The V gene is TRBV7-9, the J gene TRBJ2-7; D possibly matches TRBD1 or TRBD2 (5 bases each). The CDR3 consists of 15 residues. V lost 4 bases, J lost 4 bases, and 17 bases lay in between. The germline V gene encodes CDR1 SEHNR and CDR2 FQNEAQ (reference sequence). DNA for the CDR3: TGTGCCAGCAGCTCTCAGGGCACCGGGGAGTACGAGCAGTACTTC. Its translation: CASSSQGTGEYEQYF.

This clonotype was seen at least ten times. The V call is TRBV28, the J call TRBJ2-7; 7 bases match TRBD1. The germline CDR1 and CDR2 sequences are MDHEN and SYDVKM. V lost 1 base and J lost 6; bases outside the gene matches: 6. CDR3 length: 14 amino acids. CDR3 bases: TGTGCCAGCAGTTTATCCAACAGGGGTGCCGAGCAGTACTTC. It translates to CASSLSNRGAEQYF.

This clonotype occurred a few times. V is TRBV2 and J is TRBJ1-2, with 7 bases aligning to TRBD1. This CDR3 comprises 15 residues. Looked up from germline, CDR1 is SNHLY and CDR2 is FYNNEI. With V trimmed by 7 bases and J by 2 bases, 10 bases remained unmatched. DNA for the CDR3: TGTGCCAGCACCCGCTCCGGGACAGCCAACTATGGCTACACCTTC. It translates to CASTRSGTANYGYTF.

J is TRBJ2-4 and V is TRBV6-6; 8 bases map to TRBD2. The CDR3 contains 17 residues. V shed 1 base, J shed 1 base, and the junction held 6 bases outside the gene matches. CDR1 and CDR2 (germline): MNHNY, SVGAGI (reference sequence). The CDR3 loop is CASSYYVAGSAKNIQYF. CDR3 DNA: TGTGCCAGCAGTTACTACGTAGCGGGGTCTGCCAAAAACATTCAGTACTTC.

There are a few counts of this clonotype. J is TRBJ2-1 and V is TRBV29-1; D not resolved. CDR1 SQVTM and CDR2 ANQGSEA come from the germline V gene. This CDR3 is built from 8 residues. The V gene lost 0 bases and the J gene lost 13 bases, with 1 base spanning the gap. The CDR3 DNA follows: TGCAGCGTTGAAGATCAGTTCTTC. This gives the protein CSVEDQFF.

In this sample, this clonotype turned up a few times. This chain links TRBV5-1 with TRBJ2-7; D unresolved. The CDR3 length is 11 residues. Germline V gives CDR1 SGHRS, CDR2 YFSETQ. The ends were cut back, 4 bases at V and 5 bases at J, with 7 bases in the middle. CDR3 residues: CASSISDEQYF. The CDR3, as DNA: TGCGCCAGCAGCATATCCGACGAGCAGTACTTC.

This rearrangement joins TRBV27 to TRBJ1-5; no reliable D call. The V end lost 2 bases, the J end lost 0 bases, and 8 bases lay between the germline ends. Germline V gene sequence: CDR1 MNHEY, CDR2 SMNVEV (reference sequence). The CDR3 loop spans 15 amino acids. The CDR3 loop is CASSLVWGSNQPQHF. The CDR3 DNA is TGTGCCAGCAGTTTAGTGTGGGGTAGCAATCAGCCCCAGCATTTT.

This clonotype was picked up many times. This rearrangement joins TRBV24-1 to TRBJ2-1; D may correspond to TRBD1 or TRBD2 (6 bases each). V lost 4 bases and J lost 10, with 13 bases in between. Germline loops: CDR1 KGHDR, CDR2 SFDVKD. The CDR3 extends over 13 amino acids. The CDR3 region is CATSEGGFSEQFF. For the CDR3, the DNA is TGTGCCACCAGTGAAGGGGGGTTCTCCGAGCAGTTCTTC.

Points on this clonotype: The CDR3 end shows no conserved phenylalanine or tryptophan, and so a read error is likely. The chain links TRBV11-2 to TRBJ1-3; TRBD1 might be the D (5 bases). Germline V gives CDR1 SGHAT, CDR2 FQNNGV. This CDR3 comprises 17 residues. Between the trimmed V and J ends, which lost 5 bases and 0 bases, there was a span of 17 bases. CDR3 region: CASSTPRESSSGNTIYY. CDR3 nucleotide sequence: TGTGCCAGCAGCACCCCCAGGGAATCATCCTCTGGAAACACCATATATTAT.

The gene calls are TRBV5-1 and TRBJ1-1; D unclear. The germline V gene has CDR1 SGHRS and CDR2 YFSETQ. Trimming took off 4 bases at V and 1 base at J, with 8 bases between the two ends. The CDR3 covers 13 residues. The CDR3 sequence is CASSGGQNTEAFF. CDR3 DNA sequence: TGCGCCAGCAGCGGAGGGCAGAACACTGAAGCTTTCTTT.

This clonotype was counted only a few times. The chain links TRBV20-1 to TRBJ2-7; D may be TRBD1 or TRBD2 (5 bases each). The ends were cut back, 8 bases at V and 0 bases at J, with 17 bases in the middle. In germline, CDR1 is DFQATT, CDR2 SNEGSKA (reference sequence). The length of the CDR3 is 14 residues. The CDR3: CSSSPGPISYEQYF. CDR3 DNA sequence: TGCAGTTCCTCCCCGGGACCCATCTCCTACGAGCAGTACTTC.

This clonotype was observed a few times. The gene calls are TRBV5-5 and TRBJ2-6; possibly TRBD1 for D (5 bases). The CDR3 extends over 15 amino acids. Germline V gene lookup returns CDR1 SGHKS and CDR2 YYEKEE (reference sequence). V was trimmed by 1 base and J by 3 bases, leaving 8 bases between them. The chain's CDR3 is CASSLQGGGANVLTF. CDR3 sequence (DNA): TGTGCCAGCAGCTTGCAGGGCGGTGGGGCCAACGTCCTGACTTTC.

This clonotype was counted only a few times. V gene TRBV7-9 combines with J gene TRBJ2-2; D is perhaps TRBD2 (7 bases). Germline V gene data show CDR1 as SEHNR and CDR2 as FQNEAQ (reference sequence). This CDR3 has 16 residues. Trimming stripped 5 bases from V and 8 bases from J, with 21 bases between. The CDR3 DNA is TGTGCCAGCAGCCCCCGCGGAGGGGGGGCTGCAGGGGAGCTGTTTTTT. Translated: CASSPRGGGAAGELFF.

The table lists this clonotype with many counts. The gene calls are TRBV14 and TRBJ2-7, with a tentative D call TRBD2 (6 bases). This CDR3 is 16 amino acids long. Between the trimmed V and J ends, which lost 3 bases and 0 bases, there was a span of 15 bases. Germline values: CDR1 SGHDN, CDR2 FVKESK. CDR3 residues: CASSHHHGSSSYEQYF. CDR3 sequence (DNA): TGTGCCAGCAGCCATCACCACGGGAGCAGCTCCTACGAGCAGTACTTC.

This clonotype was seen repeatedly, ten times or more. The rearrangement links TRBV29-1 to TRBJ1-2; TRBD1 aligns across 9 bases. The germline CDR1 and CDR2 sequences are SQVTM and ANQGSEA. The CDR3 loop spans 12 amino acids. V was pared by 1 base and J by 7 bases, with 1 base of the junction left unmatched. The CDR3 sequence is CSVEGTGVGYTF. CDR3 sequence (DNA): TGCAGCGTTGAAGGGACAGGGGTTGGCTACACCTTC.

For the CDR3, the DNA is TGCGCCAGCAGCCAAGGATCGGGAGAAAGGAGGGAACTGTTTTTT. Protein: CASSQGSGERRELFF. V usage is TRBV4-1 and J usage is TRBJ1-4; no definite D call. Between the trimmed V and J ends, which lost 1 base and 12 bases, there was a span of 18 bases. Germline-derived CDR1 and CDR2 are MGHRA and YSYEKL. This CDR3 is 15 amino acids long.

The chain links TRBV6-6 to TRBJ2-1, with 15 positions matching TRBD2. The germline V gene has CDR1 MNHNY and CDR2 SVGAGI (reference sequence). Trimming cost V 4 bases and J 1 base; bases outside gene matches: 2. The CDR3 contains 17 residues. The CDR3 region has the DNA TGTGCCAGCAGTTCCGGACTAGCGGGGGGGTCCTACAATGAGCAGTTCTTC. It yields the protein CASSSGLAGGSYNEQFF.

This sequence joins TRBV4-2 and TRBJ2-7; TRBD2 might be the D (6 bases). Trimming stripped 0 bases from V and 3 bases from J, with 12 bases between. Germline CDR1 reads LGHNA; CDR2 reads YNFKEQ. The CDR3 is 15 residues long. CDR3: CASSQDRGSGYEQYF. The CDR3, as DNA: TGTGCCAGCAGCCAAGATCGGGGGTCGGGCTACGAGCAGTACTTC.